The TCR beta chain described here comes from a study of beta chain features in type 1 diabetes. The study reverse transcribed the entire isolated RNA, so it sequenced expressed TCRB transcripts. Repertoires were generated with immunoSEQ multiplex PCR, while TCRdb's copy carries only in-frame clones and drops some. The table records around 710,000 clones, roughly 12% of them present only once. Each of the sorted populations had a purity greater than 98%. Findings of the study overall: Shortening of TCRB CDR3s, moderate but significant, appeared in all four CD4+ subsets of Type 1 diabetes patients.

In its sample, this clone was seen a few times. Its antigen remains unidentified. Input material: naive CD4+ T cells from blood. This clonotype originated in a man under 40 with type 1 diabetes.

CDR3 residues: CATSYGGDYGYTF. CDR3 coding DNA: TGTGCCACTTCATATGGGGGTGATTATGGCTACACCTTC. The V gene is TRBV10-3, the J gene TRBJ1-2, with D maybe TRBD1 (5 bases). Looked up from germline, CDR1 is ENHRY and CDR2 is SYGVKD. Trimming removed 10 bases at V and 5 bases at J, with 17 bases between. CDR3 length: 13 amino acids.